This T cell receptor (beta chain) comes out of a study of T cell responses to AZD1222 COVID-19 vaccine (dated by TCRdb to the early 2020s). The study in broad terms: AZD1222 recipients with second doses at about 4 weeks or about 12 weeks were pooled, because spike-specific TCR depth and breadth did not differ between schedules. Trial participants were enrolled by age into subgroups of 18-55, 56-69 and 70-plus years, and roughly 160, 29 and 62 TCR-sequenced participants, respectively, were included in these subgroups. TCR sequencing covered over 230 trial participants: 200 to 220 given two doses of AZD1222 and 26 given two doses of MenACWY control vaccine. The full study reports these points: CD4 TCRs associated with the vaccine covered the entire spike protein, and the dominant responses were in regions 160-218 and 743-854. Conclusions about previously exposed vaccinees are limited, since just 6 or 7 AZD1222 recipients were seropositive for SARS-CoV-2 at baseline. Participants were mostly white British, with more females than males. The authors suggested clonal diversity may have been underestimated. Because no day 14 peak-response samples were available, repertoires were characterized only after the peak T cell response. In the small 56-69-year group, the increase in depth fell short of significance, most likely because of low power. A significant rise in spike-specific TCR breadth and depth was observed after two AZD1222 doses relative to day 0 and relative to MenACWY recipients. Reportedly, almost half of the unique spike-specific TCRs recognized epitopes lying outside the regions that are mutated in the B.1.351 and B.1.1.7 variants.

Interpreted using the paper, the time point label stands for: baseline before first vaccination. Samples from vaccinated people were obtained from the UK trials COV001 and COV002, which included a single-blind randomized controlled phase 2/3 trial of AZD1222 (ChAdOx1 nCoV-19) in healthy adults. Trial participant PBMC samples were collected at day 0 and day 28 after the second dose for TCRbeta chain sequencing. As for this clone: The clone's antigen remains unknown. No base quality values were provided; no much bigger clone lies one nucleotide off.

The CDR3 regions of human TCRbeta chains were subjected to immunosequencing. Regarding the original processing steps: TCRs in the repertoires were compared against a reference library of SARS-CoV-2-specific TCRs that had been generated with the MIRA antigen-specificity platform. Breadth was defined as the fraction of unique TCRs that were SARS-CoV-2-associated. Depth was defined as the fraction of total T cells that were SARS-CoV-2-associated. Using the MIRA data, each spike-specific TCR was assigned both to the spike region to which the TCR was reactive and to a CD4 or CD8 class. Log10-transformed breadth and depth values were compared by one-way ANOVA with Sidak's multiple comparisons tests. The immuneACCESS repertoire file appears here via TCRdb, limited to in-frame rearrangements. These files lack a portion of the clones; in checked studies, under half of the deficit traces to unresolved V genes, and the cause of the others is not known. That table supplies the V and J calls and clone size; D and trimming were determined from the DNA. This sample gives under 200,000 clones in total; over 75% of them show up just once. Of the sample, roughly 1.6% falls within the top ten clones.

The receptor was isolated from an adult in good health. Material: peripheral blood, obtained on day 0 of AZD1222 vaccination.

The nucleotides read TGCAGTGCTAGTGTGTCTAGCGGAGGGGAGACCCAGTACTTC. Translated, it reads CSASVSSGGETQYF. This receptor chain uses TRBV20-1 and TRBJ2-5; TRBD2 lines up with 7 middle nucleotides. The CDR3 goes from the cysteine to the phenylalanine over 14 residues. Only the CDR3 DNA stays, 42 bases, in frame from base 1. Germline trimming amounts to 3 bases on V and 5 bases on J, with 9 as the count of junction bases outside the gene matches. The germline V gene (reference sequence) provides CDR1 DFQATT and CDR2 SNEGSKA.